This record concerns one T cell receptor (beta chain) sequence. Its antigen remains unknown. The record originates from a study of lymphopenia after photon versus proton radiotherapy. CDR1 MDHEN and CDR2 SYDVKM come from the germline V gene. This CDR3 region has 13 residues. The V gene lost 3 bases and the J gene lost 8 bases, with 13 bases spanning the gap. The data were produced by immunoSEQ multiplex PCR, yet TCRdb's version contains in-frame clones alone and is incomplete. The table shows 70,000 or so clones, with about nine tenths occurring only once. Overall study findings and caveats: A bigger post-nadir fall in TCR diversity correlated inversely with survival time in deceased patients. Oligoclonal CD8+ Temra expansion after nadir drove photon patients' diversity drop. Survival link was tested only in deceased patients; proton benefit remains a possibility. Relative stability marked proton patients; photon patients lost diversity and naive cells.

The sample here was peripheral blood, taken from a patient treated with photon-based radiotherapy. V and J are TRBV28 and TRBJ1-2; perhaps TRBD1 as D (5 bases). This receptor was identified in a woman in her 40s with cholangiocarcinoma. CDR3 sequence: CASSLEGASGYTF. The CDR3 DNA follows: TGTGCCAGCAGTTTGGAAGGGGCTTCGGGCTACACCTTC.